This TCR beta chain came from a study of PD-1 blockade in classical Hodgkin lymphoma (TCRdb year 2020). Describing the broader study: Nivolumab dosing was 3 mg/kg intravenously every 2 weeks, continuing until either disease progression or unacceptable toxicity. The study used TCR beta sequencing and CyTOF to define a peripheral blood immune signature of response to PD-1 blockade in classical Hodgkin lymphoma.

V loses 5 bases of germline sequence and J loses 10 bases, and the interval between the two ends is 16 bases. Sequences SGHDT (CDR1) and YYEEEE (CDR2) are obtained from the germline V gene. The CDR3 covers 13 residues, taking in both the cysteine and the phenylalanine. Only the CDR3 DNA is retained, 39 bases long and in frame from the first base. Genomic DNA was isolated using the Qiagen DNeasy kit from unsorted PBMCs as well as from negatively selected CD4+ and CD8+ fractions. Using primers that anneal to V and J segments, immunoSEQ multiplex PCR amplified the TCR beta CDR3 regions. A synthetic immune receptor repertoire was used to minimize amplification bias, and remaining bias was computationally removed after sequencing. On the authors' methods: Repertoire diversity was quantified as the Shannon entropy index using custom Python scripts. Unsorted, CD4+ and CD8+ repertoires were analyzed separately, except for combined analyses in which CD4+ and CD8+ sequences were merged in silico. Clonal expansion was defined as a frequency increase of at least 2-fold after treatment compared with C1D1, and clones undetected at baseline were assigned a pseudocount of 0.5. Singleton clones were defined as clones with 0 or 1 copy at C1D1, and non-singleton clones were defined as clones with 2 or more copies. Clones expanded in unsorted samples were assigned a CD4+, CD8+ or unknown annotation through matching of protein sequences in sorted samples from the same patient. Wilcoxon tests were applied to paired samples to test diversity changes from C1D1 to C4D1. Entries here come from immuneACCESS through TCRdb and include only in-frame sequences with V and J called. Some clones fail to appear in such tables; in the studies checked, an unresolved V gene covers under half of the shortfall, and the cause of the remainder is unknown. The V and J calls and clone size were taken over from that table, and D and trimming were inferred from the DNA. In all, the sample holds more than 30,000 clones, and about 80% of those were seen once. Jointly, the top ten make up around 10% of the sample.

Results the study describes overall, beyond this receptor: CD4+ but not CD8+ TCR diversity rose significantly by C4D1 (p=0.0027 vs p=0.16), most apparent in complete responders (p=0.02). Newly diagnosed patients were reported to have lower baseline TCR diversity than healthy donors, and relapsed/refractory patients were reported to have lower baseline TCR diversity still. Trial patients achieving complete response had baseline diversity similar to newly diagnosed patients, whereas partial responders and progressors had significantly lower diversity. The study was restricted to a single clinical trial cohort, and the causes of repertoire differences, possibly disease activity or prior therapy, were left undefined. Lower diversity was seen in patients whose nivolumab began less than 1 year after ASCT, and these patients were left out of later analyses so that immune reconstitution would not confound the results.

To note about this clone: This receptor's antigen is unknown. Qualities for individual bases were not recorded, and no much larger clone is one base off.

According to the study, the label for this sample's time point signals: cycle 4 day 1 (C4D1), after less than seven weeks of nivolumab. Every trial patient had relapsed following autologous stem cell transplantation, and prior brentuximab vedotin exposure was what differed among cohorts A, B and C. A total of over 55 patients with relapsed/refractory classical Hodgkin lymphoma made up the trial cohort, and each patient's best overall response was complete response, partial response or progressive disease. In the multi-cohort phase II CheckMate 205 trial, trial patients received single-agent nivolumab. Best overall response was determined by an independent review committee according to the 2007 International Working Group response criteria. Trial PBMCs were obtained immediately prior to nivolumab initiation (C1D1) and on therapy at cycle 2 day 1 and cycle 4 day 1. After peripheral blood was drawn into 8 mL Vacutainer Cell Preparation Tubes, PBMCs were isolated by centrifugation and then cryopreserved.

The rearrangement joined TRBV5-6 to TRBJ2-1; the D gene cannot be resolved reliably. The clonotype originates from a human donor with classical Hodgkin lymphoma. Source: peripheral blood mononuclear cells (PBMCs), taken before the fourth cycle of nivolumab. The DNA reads TGTGCCAGCAGTACGGACGGCTACGGCGAGCAGTTCTTC. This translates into CASSTDGYGEQFF. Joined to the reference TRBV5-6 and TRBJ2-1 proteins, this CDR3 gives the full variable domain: DAGVTQSPTHLIKTRGQQVTLRCSPKSGHDTVSWYQQALGQGPQFIFQYYEEEERQRGNFPDRFSGHQFPNYSSELNVNALLLGDSALYLCASSTDGYGEQFFGPGTRLTVL.